The 32 T cell receptor beta chains below come from one sample, sequenced in a study of blood T cell repertoires in COVID-19. Some clones are missing from TCRdb's copy, which holds only in-frame ones; the method was immunoSEQ multiplex PCR. The table records more than 120,000 clones, 75% to 90% of them present only once. The specimen sequenced was peripheral blood. All receptors come from a man aged 45-60 years who had recovered from COVID-19.

The genes are TRBV27 and TRBJ1-4; 8 positions match TRBD1. Germline values: CDR1 MNHEY, CDR2 SMNVEV (reference sequence). The CDR3 sequence is 18 residues long. V lost 5 bases and J lost 2; bases outside the gene matches: 13. The CDR3 DNA reads TGTGCCAGCAGTCCAAAAAAACTGACAGGGGTGACTAATGAAAAACTGTTTTTT. Its protein is CASSPKKLTGVTNEKLFF.

The CDR3, as DNA: TGTGCCAGCAGCCTCCTGGGACTAGCGGACGAGCAGTACTTC. Amino acid sequence: CASSLLGLADEQYF. The rearrangement uses TRBV7-9 and TRBJ2-7, with TRBD2 matching 11 bases. Germline V gene sequence: CDR1 SEHNR, CDR2 FQNEAQ (reference sequence). V was pared by 5 bases and J by 5 bases, with 5 bases of the junction left unmatched. The CDR3 spans 14 residues.

The rearrangement links TRBV5-6 to TRBJ1-6; a possible D gene is TRBD1 (6 bases). Germline V CDR1 and CDR2: SGHDT, YYEEEE. V was clipped by 5 bases and J by 5 bases, with 20 bases between them. There are 17 residues in the CDR3. CDR3 sequence: CASSSSTGLVHNSPLHF. The CDR3 DNA reads TGTGCCAGCAGTTCGAGCACAGGGCTTGTTCATAATTCACCCCTCCACTTT.

This chain connects TRBV10-3 to TRBJ1-4; the match to TRBD1 covers 9 bases. The germline gives CDR1 ENHRY, CDR2 SYGVKD. The CDR3 is made up of 13 amino acids. V was clipped by 8 bases and J by 7 bases; unmatched bases: 5. CDR3 amino acids: CAIRDRESEKLFF. CDR3 in DNA: TGTGCCATCCGGGACAGGGAGAGTGAAAAACTGTTTTTT.

The rearrangement joins TRBV6-6 to TRBJ1-4; 7 bases fit TRBD1. The germline CDR1 and CDR2 sequences are MNHNY and SVGAGI (reference sequence). This CDR3 has 13 amino acids. V was pared by 7 bases and J by 8 bases, with 7 bases of the junction left unmatched. DNA of the CDR3: TGTGCCAGCATCGACAGGGATGGGGAAAAACTGTTTTTT. Amino acids: CASIDRDGEKLFF.

The chain employs TRBV7-3 and TRBJ2-3, with TRBD2 identical over 7 bases. This CDR3 spans 17 amino acids. CDR1 and CDR2 (germline): SGHTA, FQGTGA. Trimming removed 1 base from V and 0 bases from J; junction bases left unmatched: 7. CDR3 sequence (DNA): TGTGCCAGCAGCTTAAACCCGGGGGGTGCTAGCACAGATACGCAGTATTTT. It codes for CASSLNPGGASTDTQYF.

The rearrangement joins TRBV9 to TRBJ2-1; 12 nucleotides line up with TRBD2. Looked up from germline, CDR1 is SGDLS and CDR2 is YYNGEE. V trimming: 4 bases; J trimming: 5 bases; junction bases outside the gene matches: 7. The length of the CDR3 is 16 residues. CDR3 DNA sequence: TGTGCCAGCAGCCCCCTGCTAGCGGGGGGGAACAATGAGCAGTTCTTC. Translated, it gives CASSPLLAGGNNEQFF.

This clone was seen a handful of times. The chain uses TRBV5-4 and TRBJ2-7; tentatively, D is TRBD1 (6 bases). The V and J ends lost 4 bases and 0 bases respectively, with 11 bases between them. The germline V gene has CDR1 SGHNT and CDR2 YYREEE (reference sequence). The CDR3 totals 14 residues. The CDR3 region has the DNA TGTGCCAGCAGCGCGGCGGACAGCTCCTACGAGCAGTACTTC. Translating it yields CASSAADSSYEQYF.

This clone was picked up one time. The chain couples TRBV19 to TRBJ2-2, with 9 bases identical to TRBD1. The trim removed 6 bases at V and 3 bases at J, leaving 5 bases unmatched. The germline CDR1 and CDR2 sequences are LNHDA and SQIVND (reference sequence). This CDR3 region has 15 residues. For the CDR3, the DNA is TGTGCCAGTAGCAGGACAGGGGTAGACACCGGGGAGCTGTTTTTT. Its protein product is CASSRTGVDTGELFF.

The chain has TRBV18 and TRBJ1-2; 8 bases align to TRBD1. Germline CDR1 KGHSH, CDR2 LQKENI. The CDR3 contains 14 residues. V lost 3 bases, J lost 0 bases, and 0 bases stayed unmatched. The CDR3 DNA is TGTGCCAGCTCACCGGACAGGGCTAACTATGGCTACACCTTC. Its translation: CASSPDRANYGYTF.

The chain uses TRBV5-4 and TRBJ2-3; 8 bases are a match to TRBD2. The CDR3 has 16 residues. The V gene's germline CDR1 is SGHNT and CDR2 YYREEE (reference sequence). After removal of 2 bases from V and 2 bases from J, the junction contained 7 bases not matched to a gene. DNA of the CDR3: TGTGCCAGCAGCTTACTAGCGGAAAGGATCACAGATACGCAGTATTTT. Translated: CASSLLAERITDTQYF.

V gene TRBV9 combines with J gene TRBJ2-1; D is possibly TRBD1 (6 bases). Germline V gene sequence: CDR1 SGDLS, CDR2 YYNGEE. The CDR3 loop spans 16 amino acids. V shed 0 bases and J shed 6 bases, with 16 bases lying between them. DNA for the CDR3: TGTGCCAGCAGCGTAGCTTGGTCAGGGGATCGCAATGAGCAGTTCTTC. It translates to CASSVAWSGDRNEQFF.

V and J are TRBV19 and TRBJ1-1, with D perhaps matching TRBD1 (5 bases). Trimming took 6 bases from V and 4 from J, leaving 18 bases between them. From germline, CDR1 is LNHDA and CDR2 SQIVND (reference sequence). There are 15 residues in the CDR3. CDR3 nucleotides: TGTGCCAGTAGCCTCCCCCCGGGCAGGGTCACTGAAGCTTTCTTT. Amino acid sequence: CASSLPPGRVTEAFF.

This chain connects TRBV7-2 to TRBJ1-5; no reliable D call. Germline assignment: CDR1 SGHTA and CDR2 FQGNSA. CDR3 length equals 15 residues. Between the trimmed V and J ends, which lost 5 bases and 5 bases, there was a span of 16 bases. The CDR3 protein is CASSPRRSSDQPQHF. As DNA, the CDR3 is TGTGCCAGCAGCCCCCGCCGATCCAGCGATCAGCCCCAGCATTTT.

V usage is TRBV2 and J usage is TRBJ2-5; tentatively, D is TRBD2 (7 bases). The CDR3 is 14 amino acids. The V gene's germline CDR1 is SNHLY and CDR2 FYNNEI. Between the trimmed V and J ends, which lost 7 bases and 5 bases, there was a span of 17 bases. CDR3 region: CASKLQQGGETQYF. The CDR3 DNA reads TGTGCCAGCAAATTACAACAGGGAGGGGAGACCCAGTACTTC.

V usage is TRBV5-5 and J usage is TRBJ1-1; D call uncertain. The CDR3 contains 12 residues. The V gene lost 0 bases and the J gene lost 5 bases, with 5 bases spanning the gap. Germline assignment: CDR1 SGHKS and CDR2 YYEKEE (reference sequence). DNA of the CDR3: TGTGCCAGCAGCTTGGCTATGACTGAAGCTTTCTTT. This encodes CASSLAMTEAFF.

The chain carries TRBV30 and TRBJ1-2; 8 bases fit TRBD1. The ends lost 4 bases at V and 3 bases at J; junction bases unmatched: 4. This CDR3 has 13 residues. Looked up from germline, CDR1 is GTSNPN and CDR2 is SVGIG (reference sequence). This chain's CDR3 is CAWTGTGHYGYTF. CDR3 bases: TGTGCCTGGACAGGGACAGGACACTATGGCTACACCTTC.

V gene TRBV13 combines with J gene TRBJ1-1, with a weak D call TRBD1 (5 bases). Germline assignment: CDR1 PRHDT and CDR2 FYEKMQ (reference sequence). This CDR3 is 13 amino acids long. Trimming shortened V by 4 bases and J by 3 bases, and 9 bases separated the two germline ends. CDR3 protein: CASSSTVDTEAFF. The CDR3 bases are TGTGCCAGCAGCTCGACAGTGGACACTGAAGCTTTCTTT.

The rearrangement uses TRBV5-1 and TRBJ2-7; D possibly corresponds to TRBD1 (6 bases). V was pared by 1 base and J by 3 bases, with 14 bases between. The CDR3 loop spans 15 amino acids. The V gene's germline CDR1 is SGHRS and CDR2 YFSETQ. Here the CDR3 DNA reads TGCGCCAGCAGCTTGCGAGGCAGGGGATTCTACGAGCAGTACTTC. Its protein is CASSLRGRGFYEQYF.

This clone appeared a single time. The chain joins TRBV5-1 to TRBJ1-4; TRBD1 matches 7 bases. Trimming at V came to 5 bases and at J to 5 bases, leaving 12 bases not matched to a gene. Germline lookup yields CDR1 SGHRS and CDR2 YFSETQ. This CDR3 spans 16 amino acids. The CDR3 bases are TGCGCCAGCAGTCCAAACCCAGGACAGGCAAATGAAAAACTGTTTTTT. Its translation is CASSPNPGQANEKLFF. The full variable domain, its missing parts supplied by reference TRBV5-1 and TRBJ1-4, is KAGVTQTPRYLIKTRGQQVTLSCSPISGHRSVSWYQQTPGQGLQFLFEYFSETQRNKGNFPGRFSGRQFSNSRSEMNVSTLELGDSALYLCASSPNPGQANEKLFFGSGTQLSVL.

V usage is TRBV5-4 and J usage is TRBJ2-2; a possible D gene is TRBD2 (6 bases). Deletions cut 4 bases from V and 4 bases from J, with 20 bases between. CDR3 length: 17 amino acids. Per germline, CDR1 SGHNT and CDR2 YYREEE (reference sequence). The CDR3 protein is CASSPRGSPKPTGELFF. In nucleotides, the CDR3 is TGTGCCAGCAGCCCACGGGGGTCTCCGAAACCCACCGGGGAGCTGTTTTTT.

The chain combines TRBV9 with TRBJ1-1; 10 bases fit TRBD1. Germline trimming cut 4 bases from V and 4 bases from J; bases unmatched to any gene: 7. Germline CDR1 is SGDLS and CDR2 is YYNGEE. This CDR3 is 15 amino acids long. CDR3 amino acids: CASSPGQGGFTEAFF. DNA for the CDR3: TGTGCCAGCAGCCCTGGACAGGGGGGTTTCACTGAAGCTTTCTTT.

The chain links TRBV18 to TRBJ1-6; 7 bases align to TRBD1. Germline V lookup: CDR1 KGHSH, CDR2 LQKENI. The CDR3 is made up of 14 amino acids. V shed 4 bases, J shed 6 bases, and the junction held 3 bases outside the gene matches. As DNA, the CDR3 is TGTGCCAGCTCACTTAGACAGGGTAATTCACCCCTCCACTTT. This sequence encodes CASSLRQGNSPLHF.

J is TRBJ1-4 and V is TRBV9; 8 bases are a match to TRBD1. This CDR3 is 15 amino acids long. Germline V gene data show CDR1 as SGDLS and CDR2 as YYNGEE. The J segment lost 7 bases and the V segment lost 1 base, leaving 6 bases of the junction unmatched. CDR3: CASSVSGGLSEKLFF. CDR3 DNA: TGTGCCAGCAGCGTATCAGGGGGCTTGTCTGAAAAACTGTTTTTT.

J is TRBJ2-2 and V is TRBV6-2 or TRBV6-3; D is unresolved. V was clipped by 0 bases and J by 6 bases, with 8 bases between them. The CDR3 runs to 14 residues. Germline V gene sequence: CDR1 MNHEY, CDR2 SVGEGT. CDR3 amino acids: CASSYSRVPGELFF. In nucleotides, the CDR3 is TGTGCCAGCAGTTACTCGAGAGTCCCCGGGGAGCTGTTTTTT.

This chain links TRBV11-2 with TRBJ2-7; a weak D match, TRBD2 (5 bases). The CDR3 is made up of 13 amino acids. Germline V gives CDR1 SGHAT, CDR2 FQNNGV. V dropped 5 bases and J dropped 4 bases, with 12 bases sitting between them. The CDR3 protein is CASSPSGSYEQYF. The CDR3 coding sequence is TGTGCCAGCAGCCCCAGTGGGAGTTACGAGCAGTACTTC.

V and J are TRBV5-6 and TRBJ1-2, with D perhaps matching TRBD1 (5 bases). The CDR3 contains 13 residues. Germline V lookup: CDR1 SGHDT, CDR2 YYEEEE. Trimming removed 3 bases at V and 2 bases at J, with 8 bases between. CDR3 region: CASSSTENYGYTF. The CDR3 DNA is TGTGCCAGCAGCTCGACAGAGAACTATGGCTACACCTTC.

The rearrangement uses TRBV12-5 and TRBJ1-6; D unclear. The V and J ends lost 0 bases and 7 bases respectively, with 7 bases between them. The CDR3 contains 14 residues. Germline lookup yields CDR1 LGHNT and CDR2 FRNRAP. CDR3 nucleotide sequence: TGTGCTAGTGGTTTGGTACCGGGAAATTCACCCCTCCACTTT. As protein: CASGLVPGNSPLHF.

There are a few counts of this clone. The chain joins TRBV7-2 to TRBJ2-1; D is ambiguous. Trimming took 5 bases from V and 7 from J, leaving 12 bases between them. Germline CDR1 reads SGHTA; CDR2 reads FQGNSA. The CDR3 loop spans 13 amino acids. The DNA of the CDR3 is TGTGCCAGCAGCGTAGAGGCTAGAAATGAGCAGTTCTTC. Its translation is CASSVEARNEQFF.

This rearrangement joins TRBV19 to TRBJ1-1; D call uncertain. Trimming cost V 5 bases and J 2 bases, with 12 bases left between them. Germline loops: CDR1 LNHDA, CDR2 SQIVND (reference sequence). This CDR3 has 14 residues. CDR3 in amino acids: CASSSPGLNTEAFF. For the CDR3, the DNA is TGTGCCAGTAGTTCCCCGGGTCTAAACACTGAAGCTTTCTTT.

V gene TRBV6-5 combines with J gene TRBJ2-7, with TRBD1 matching over 7 bases. The CDR3 contains 15 residues. Germline lookup yields CDR1 MNHEY and CDR2 SVGAGI. V dropped 7 bases and J dropped 2; count of bases not matched to a gene: 11. The DNA of the CDR3 is TGTGCCAGCACCTCCTTCCGGGACAGCCCCTACGAGCAGTACTTC. This gives the protein CASTSFRDSPYEQYF.

V gene TRBV7-6 combines with J gene TRBJ2-7; 8 bases align to TRBD1. Trimming at V came to 0 bases and at J to 0 bases, leaving 4 bases not matched to a gene. Germline V gives CDR1 SGHVS, CDR2 FNYEAQ. This CDR3 comprises 16 residues. This CDR3 is CASSLAGQGSSYEQYF. The CDR3 nucleotides are TGTGCCAGCAGCTTAGCTGGACAGGGAAGCTCCTACGAGCAGTACTTC.